This T cell receptor beta chain derives from a study of blood T cell repertoires in COVID-19. Study-level information: There were acute and convalescent COVID-19 samples, and they came from the United States, Italy and Spain. Sources were T cells, B-cell-depleted T cells, or PBMCs; the material itself was cDNA or gDNA.

Source study methods: Nucleated cell counts were estimated from reference gene primer amplification. Method: immunoSEQ multiplex PCR; TCRdb's copy keeps in-frame clones and lacks some. For V, J and clone size, that table is used; D and trimming come from the DNA. The sample holds 90,000 to 130,000 clones, approximately 65% seen once. The CDR3 length is 15 residues. Germline V CDR1 and CDR2: SGDLS, YYNGEE. Trimming took off 3 bases at V and 7 bases at J, with 20 bases between the two ends. Sequencing was carried out using peripheral blood. The sequence derives from a woman aged 60 to 75 with acute or convalescent COVID-19. This chain uses TRBV9 with TRBJ2-7; tentative D call: TRBD2 (5 bases). CDR3 sequence (DNA): TGTGCCAGCAGCGCCCGAGCGGACTCTCCTAATGAGCAGTACTTC. Translating it yields CASSARADSPNEQYF.